One TCR beta chain is described in this entry. The entry originates in a study of Ad26.COV2.S vaccination and SARS-CoV-2 variants. On the study more broadly: Participants got Ad26.COV2.S intramuscularly, once or twice 56 days apart.

Trimming shortened V by 0 bases and J by 2 bases, and 10 bases separated the two germline ends. CDR3 size: 14 residues. Germline CDR1 is GTSNPN and CDR2 is SVGIG (reference sequence). The method was immunoSEQ multiplex PCR; TCRdb's version includes in-frame clones alone and lacks a portion of them. The sample yields 290,000 or so clones, approximately 87% seen once. The treatment: approximately 18 received Ad26.COV2.S at low or high dose, single or two shots; five or six received placebo; per-sample allocation not given. Sampling was done on day 63 after the first vaccine or placebo injection. The genes are TRBV30 and TRBJ2-5; possible D gene TRBD2, 5 bases. Sequencing was performed on peripheral blood, taken in a trial of Ad26.COV2.S vaccine versus placebo. The sequence derives from a person between 18 and 65 years old who received the Ad26.COV2.S COVID-19 vaccine or a placebo. The CDR3, as DNA: TGTGCCTGGAGTGTTTGGCAGCGGCAAGAGACCCAGTACTTC. Translated, it gives CAWSVWQRQETQYF.